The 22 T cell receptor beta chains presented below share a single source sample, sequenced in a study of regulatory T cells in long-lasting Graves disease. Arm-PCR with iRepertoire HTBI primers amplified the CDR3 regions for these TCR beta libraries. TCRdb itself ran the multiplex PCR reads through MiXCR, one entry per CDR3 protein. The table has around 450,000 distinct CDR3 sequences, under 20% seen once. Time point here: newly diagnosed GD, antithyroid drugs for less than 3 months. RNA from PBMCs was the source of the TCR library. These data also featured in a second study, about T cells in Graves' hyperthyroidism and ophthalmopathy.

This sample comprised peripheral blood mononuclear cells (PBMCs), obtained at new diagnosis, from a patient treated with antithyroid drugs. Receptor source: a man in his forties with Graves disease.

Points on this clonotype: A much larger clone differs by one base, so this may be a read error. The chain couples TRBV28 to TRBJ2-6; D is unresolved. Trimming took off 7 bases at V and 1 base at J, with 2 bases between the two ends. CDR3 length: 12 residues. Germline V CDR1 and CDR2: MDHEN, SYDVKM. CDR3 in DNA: TGTGCCAGCATGTCTGGGGCCAACGTCCTGACTTTC. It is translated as CASMSGANVLTF.

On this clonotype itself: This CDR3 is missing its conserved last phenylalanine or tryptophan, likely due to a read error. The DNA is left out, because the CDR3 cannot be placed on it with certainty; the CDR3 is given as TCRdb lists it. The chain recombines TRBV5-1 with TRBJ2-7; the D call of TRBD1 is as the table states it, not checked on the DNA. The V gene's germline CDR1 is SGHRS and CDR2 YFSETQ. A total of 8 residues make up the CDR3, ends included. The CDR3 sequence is CASSSRPG.

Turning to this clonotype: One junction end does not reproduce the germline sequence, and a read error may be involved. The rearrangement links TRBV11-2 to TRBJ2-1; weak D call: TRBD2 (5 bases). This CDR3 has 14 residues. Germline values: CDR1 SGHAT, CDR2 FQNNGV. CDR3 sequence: CASSAGEDYNGQFF. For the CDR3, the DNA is TGTGCCAGCAGCGCCGGTGAAGACTACAATGGGCAGTTCTTC.

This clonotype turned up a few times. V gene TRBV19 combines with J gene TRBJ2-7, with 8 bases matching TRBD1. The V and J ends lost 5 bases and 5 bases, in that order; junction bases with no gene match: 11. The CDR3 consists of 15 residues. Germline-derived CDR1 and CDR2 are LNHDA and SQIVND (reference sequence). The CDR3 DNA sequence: TGTGCCAGTAGTGTCAGGACAGGGTTTGGTCACGAGCAGTACTTC. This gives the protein CASSVRTGFGHEQYF.

CDR3 sequence (DNA): TGTGCCAGTAGTCCAAGGAGTGTCTCCTACGAGCAGTACTTC. The encoded protein is CASSPRSVSYEQYF. The V gene is TRBV19, the J gene TRBJ2-7; D is undetermined. V was cut by 5 bases and J by 0 bases, with 11 bases left in between. Germline V gene sequence: CDR1 LNHDA, CDR2 SQIVND (reference sequence). The CDR3 extends over 14 amino acids.

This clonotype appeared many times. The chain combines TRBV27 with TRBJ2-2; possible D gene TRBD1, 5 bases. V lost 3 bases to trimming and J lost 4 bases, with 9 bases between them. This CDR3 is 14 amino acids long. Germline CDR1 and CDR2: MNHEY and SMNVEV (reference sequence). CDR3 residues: CASSFRDATGELFF. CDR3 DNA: TGTGCCAGCAGTTTCAGGGATGCCACCGGGGAGCTGTTTTTT.

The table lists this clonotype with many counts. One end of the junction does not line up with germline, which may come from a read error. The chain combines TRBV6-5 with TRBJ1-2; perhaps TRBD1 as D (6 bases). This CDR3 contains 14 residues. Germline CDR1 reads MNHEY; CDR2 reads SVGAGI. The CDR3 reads CASRYSGAGYGYTF. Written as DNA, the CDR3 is TGTGCCAGCAGGTACTCGGGGGCCGGCTATGGCTACACCTTC.

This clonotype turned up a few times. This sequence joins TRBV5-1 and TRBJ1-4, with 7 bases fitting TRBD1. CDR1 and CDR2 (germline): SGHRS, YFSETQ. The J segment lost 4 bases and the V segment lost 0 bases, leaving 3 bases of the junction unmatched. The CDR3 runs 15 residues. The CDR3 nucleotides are TGCGCCAGCAGCTTGGAGGGACAGTTTAATGAAAAACTGTTTTTT. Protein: CASSLEGQFNEKLFF.

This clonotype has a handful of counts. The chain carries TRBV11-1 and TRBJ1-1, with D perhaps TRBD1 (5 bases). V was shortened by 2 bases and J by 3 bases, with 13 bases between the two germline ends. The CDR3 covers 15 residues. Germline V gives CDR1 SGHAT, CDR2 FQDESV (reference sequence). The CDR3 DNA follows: TGTGCCAGCAGCTTAACCCCGGGGGTACACACTGAAGCTTTCTTT. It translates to CASSLTPGVHTEAFF. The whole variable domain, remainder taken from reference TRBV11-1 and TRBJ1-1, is EAEVAQSPRYKITEKSQAVAFWCDPISGHATLYWYRQILGQGPELLVQFQDESVVDDSQLPKDRFSAERLKGVDSTLKIQPAELGDSAMYLCASSLTPGVHTEAFFGQGTRLTVV.

This chain's CDR3 is CASSRGSSYNSPLHF. CDR3 DNA: TGTGCCAGCAGTCGGGGGAGCTCCTATAATTCACCCCTCCACTTT. The chain combines TRBV25-1 with TRBJ1-6, with D perhaps matching TRBD1 (5 bases). The CDR3 sequence is 15 residues long. V was clipped by 5 bases and J by 0 bases, with 8 bases between them. CDR1 MGHDK and CDR2 SYGVNS come from the germline V gene.

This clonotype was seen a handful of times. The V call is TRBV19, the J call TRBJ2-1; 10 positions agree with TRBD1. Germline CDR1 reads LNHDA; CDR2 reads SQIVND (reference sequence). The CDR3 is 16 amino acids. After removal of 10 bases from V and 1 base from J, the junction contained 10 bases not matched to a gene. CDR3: CATYPSGQGSYNEQFF. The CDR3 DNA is TGTGCCACCTACCCGTCGGGACAGGGGTCCTACAATGAGCAGTTCTTC.

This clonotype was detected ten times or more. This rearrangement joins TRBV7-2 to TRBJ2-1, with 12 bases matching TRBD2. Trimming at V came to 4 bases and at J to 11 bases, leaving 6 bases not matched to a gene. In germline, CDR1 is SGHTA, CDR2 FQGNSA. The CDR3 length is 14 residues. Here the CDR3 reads CASSYEGLAGQQFF. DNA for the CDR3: TGTGCCAGCAGCTACGAAGGACTAGCGGGACAGCAGTTCTTC.

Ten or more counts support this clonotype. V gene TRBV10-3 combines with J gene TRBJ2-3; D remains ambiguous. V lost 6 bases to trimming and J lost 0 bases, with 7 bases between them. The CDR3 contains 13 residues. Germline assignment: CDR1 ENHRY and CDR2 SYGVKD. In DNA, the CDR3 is TGTGCCATCAGCACCCATAGCACAGATACGCAGTATTTT. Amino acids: CAISTHSTDTQYF.

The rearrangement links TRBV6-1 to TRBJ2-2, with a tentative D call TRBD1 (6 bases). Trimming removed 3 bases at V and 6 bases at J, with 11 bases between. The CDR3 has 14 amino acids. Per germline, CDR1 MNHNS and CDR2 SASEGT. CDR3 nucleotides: TGTGCCAGCAGTGACAGGGGCCGGTCCGGGGAGCTGTTTTTT. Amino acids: CASSDRGRSGELFF.

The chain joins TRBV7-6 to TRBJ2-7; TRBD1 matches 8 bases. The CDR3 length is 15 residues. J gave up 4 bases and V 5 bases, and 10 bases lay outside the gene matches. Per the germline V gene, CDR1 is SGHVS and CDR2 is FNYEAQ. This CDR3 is CASSRTGQDPYEQYF. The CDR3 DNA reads TGTGCCAGCAGCAGAACGGGACAGGACCCGTACGAGCAGTACTTC. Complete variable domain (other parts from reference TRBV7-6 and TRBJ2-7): GAGVSQSPRYKVTKRGQDVALRCDPISGHVSLYWYRQALGQGPEFLTYFNYEAQQDKSGLPNDRFSAERPEGSISTLTIQRTEQRDSAMYRCASSRTGQDPYEQYFGPGTRLTVT.

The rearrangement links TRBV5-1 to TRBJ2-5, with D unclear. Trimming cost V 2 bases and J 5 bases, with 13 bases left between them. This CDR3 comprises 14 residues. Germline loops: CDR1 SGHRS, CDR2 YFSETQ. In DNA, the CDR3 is TGCGCCAGCAGCTTTGGCGCCGAAGGGGAGACCCAGTACTTC. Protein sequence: CASSFGAEGETQYF. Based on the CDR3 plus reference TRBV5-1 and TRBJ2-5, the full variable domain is KAGVTQTPRYLIKTRGQQVTLSCSPISGHRSVSWYQQTPGQGLQFLFEYFSETQRNKGNFPGRFSGRQFSNSRSEMNVSTLELGDSALYLCASSFGAEGETQYFGPGTRLLVL.

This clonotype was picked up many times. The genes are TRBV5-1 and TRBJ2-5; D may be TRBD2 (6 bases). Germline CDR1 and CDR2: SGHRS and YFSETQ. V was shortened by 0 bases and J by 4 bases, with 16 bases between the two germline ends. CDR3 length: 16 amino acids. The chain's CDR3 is CASSLVGGEVAETQYF. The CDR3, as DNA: TGCGCCAGCAGCTTGGTTGGAGGGGAGGTAGCAGAGACCCAGTACTTC.

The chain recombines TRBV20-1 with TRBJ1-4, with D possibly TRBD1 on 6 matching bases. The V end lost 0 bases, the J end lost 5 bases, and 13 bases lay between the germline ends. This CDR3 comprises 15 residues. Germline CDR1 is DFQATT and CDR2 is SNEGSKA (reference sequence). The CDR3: CSARDVGGLNEKLFF. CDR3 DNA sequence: TGCAGTGCTAGAGATGTCGGGGGGCTGAATGAAAAACTGTTTTTT.

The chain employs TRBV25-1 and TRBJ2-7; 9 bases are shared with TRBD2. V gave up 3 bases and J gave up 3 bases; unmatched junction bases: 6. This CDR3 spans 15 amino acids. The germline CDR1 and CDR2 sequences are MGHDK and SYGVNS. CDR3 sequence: CASSDLTSGFYEQYF. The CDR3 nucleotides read TGTGCCAGCAGTGATCTGACTAGCGGCTTCTACGAGCAGTACTTC.

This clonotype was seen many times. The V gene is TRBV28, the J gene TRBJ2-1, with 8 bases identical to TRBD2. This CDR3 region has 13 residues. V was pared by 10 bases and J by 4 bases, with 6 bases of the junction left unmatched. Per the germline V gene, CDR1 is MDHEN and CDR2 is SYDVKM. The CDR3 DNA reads TGTGCCATCTTAGCGGGACCATACAATGAGCAGTTCTTC. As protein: CAILAGPYNEQFF.

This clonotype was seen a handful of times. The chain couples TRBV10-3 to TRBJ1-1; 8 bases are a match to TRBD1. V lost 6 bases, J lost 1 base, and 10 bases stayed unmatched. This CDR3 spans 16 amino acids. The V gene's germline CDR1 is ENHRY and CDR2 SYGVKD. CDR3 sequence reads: CAIRQMTGAENTEAFF. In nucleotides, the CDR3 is TGTGCCATCAGGCAAATGACAGGGGCCGAGAACACTGAAGCTTTCTTT.

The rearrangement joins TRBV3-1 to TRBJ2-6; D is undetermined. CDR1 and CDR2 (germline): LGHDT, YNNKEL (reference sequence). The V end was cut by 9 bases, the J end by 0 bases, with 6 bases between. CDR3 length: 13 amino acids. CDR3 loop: CASMNSGANVLTF. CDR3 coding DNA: TGTGCCAGTATGAACTCTGGGGCCAACGTCCTGACTTTC.